What follows describes a single T cell receptor beta chain. Its antigen is not known. There are 13 residues in the CDR3. Trimming shortened V by 1 base and J by 4 bases, and 8 bases separated the two germline ends. Germline V gives CDR1 SGHAT, CDR2 FQNNGV. This sample was taken from a study of long-term antiretroviral therapy in people with HIV. Broader study findings: Controls showed broader CDR3 length ranges than did the HIV repertoires. Investigators report no available data on ART adherence, viral resistance or therapy changes.

A v3.0 immunoSEQ assay was performed at survey level. This table comes from immunoSEQ multiplex PCR, and its TCRdb copy is limited to in-frame clones, with some not included. The sample lists approximately 28,000 clones, approximately 87% occurring once. The TCR was taken from a man aged 35 to 55 with HIV. This chain uses TRBV11-2 with TRBJ2-7; TRBD1 is a possible D gene (6 bases). The specimen was unsorted PBMCs, collected 4.7 to 5 years after starting antiretroviral therapy. DNA for the CDR3: TGTGCCAGCAGCTTAGGGGACAAATACGAGCAGTACTTC. Encoded protein: CASSLGDKYEQYF. The full variable domain, in which reference TRBV11-2 and TRBJ2-7 provide the parts outside the CDR3, is EAGVAQSPRYKIIEKRQSVAFWCNPISGHATLYWYQQILGQGPKLLIQFQNNGVVDDSQLPKDRFSAERLKGVDSTLKIQPAKLEDSAVYLCASSLGDKYEQYFGPGTRLTVT.